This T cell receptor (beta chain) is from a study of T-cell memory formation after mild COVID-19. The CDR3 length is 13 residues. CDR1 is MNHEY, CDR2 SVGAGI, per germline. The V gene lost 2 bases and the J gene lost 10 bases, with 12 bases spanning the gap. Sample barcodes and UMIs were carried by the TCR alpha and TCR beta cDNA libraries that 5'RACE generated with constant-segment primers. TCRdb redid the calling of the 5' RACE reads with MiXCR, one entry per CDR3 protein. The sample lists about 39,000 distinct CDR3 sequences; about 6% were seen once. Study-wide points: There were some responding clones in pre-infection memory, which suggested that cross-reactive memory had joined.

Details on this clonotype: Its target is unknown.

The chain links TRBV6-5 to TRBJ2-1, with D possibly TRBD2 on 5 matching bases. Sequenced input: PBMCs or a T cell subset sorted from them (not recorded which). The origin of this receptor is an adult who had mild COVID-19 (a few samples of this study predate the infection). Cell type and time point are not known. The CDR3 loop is CASSYGVRGEQFF. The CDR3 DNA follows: TGTGCCAGCAGTTACGGGGTCCGAGGGGAGCAGTTCTTC.